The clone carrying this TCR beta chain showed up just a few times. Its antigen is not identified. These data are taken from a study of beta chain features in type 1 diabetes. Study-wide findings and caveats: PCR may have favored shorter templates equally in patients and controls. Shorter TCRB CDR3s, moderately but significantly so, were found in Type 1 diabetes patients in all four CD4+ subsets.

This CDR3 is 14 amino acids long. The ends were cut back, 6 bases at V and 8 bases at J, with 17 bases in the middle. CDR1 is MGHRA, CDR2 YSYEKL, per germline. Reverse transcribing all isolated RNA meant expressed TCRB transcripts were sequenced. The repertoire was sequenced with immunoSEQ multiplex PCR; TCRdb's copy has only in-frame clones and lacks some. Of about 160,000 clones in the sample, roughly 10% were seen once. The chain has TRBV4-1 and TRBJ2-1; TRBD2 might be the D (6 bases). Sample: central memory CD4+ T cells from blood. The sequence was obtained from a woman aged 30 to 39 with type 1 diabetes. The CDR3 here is CASSRGLPGDEQFF. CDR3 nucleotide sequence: TGCGCCAGCAGTCGCGGACTACCGGGGGATGAGCAGTTCTTC.